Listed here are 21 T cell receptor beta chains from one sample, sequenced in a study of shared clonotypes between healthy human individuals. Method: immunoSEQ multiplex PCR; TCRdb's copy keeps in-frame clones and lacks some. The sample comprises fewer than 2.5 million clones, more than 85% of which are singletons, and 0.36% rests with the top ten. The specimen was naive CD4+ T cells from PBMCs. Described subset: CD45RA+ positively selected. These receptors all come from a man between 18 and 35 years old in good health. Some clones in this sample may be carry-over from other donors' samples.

The CDR3 is CASSYVGQETQYF. CDR3 nucleotide sequence: TGTGCCAGCAGTTACGTGGGGCAAGAGACCCAGTACTTC. This chain uses TRBV6-5 with TRBJ2-5; D is unresolved. The CDR3 is 13 amino acids. Germline V CDR1 and CDR2: MNHEY, SVGAGI. V gave up 2 bases and J gave up 2 bases, with 6 bases separating them.

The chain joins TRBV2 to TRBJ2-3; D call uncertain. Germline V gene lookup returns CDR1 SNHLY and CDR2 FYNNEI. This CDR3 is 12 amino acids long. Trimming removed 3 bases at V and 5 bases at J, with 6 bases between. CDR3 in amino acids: CASSEQGDTQYF. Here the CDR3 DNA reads TGTGCCAGCAGTGAGCAAGGAGATACGCAGTATTTT.

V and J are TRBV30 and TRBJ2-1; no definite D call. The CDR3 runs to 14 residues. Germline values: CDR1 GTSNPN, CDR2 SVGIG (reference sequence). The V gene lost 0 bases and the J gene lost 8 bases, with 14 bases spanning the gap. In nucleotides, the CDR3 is TGTGCCTGGAGTGTAAGAGGATTAGGCCATGAGCAGTTCTTC. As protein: CAWSVRGLGHEQFF.

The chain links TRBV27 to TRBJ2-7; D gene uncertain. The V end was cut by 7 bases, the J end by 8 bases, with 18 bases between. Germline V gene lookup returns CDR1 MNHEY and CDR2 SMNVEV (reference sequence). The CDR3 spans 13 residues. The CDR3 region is CASKPTSGRQQYF. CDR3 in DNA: TGTGCCAGCAAACCCACCTCCGGACGTCAGCAGTACTTC.

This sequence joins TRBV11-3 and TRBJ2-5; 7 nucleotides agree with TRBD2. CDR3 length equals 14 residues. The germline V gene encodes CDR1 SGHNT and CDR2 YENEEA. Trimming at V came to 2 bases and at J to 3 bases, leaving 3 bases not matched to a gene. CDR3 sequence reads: CASSLWGGKETQYF. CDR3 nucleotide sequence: TGTGCCAGCAGCTTATGGGGGGGTAAAGAGACCCAGTACTTC.

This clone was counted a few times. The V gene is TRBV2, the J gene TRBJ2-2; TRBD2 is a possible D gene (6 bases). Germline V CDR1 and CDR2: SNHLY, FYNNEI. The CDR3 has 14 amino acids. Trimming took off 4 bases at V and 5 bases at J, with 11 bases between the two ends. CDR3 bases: TGTGCCAGCAGTGGAGGGAGGAGAACCGGGGAGCTGTTTTTT. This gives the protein CASSGGRRTGELFF. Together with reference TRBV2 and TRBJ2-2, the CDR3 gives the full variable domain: EPEVTQTPSHQVTQMGQEVILRCVPISNHLYFYWYRQILGQKVEFLVSFYNNEISEKSEIFDDQFSVERPDGSNFTLKIRSTKLEDSAMYFCASSGGRRTGELFFGEGSRLTVL.

The CDR3 is CASSLGDSGMYEQYF. DNA of the CDR3: TGTGCCAGCAGCTTAGGAGATAGCGGGATGTACGAGCAGTACTTC. The genes are TRBV7-2 and TRBJ2-7; 8 nucleotides line up with TRBD2. V shed 1 base and J 4 bases; nucleotides not matched to a gene: 6. Per the germline V gene, CDR1 is SGHTA and CDR2 is FQGNSA. CDR3 length equals 15 residues.

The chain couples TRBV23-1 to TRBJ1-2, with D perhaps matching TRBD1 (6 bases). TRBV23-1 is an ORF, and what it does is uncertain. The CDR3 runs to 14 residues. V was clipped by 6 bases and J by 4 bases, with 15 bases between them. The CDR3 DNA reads TGCGCCAGCAGCCGCGTTAGGGGGTTCTATGGCTACACCTTC. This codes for CASSRVRGFYGYTF.

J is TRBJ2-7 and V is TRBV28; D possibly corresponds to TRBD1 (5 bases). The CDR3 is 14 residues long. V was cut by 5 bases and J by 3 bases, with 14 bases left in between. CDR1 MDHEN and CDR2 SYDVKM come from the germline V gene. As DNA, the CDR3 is TGTGCCAGCAGTGGACAAGGACGGAACTACGAGCAGTACTTC. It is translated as CASSGQGRNYEQYF.

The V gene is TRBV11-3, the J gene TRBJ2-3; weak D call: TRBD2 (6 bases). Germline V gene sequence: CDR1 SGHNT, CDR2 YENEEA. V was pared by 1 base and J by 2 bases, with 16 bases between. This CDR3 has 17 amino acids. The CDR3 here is CASSLGYGVGLTDTQYF. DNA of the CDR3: TGTGCCAGCAGCTTAGGGTACGGGGTGGGACTCACAGATACGCAGTATTTT.

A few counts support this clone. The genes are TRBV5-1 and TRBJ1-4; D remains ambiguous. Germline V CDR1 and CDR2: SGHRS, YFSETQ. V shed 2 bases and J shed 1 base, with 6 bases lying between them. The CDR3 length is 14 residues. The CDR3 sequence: CASSLGKTNEKLFF. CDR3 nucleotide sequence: TGCGCCAGCAGCTTAGGGAAAACTAATGAAAAACTGTTTTTT.

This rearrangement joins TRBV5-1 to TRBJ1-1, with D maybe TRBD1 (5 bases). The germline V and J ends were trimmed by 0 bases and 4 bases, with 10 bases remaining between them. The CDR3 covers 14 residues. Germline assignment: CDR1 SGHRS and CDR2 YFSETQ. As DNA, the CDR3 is TGCGCCAGCAGCTTGGCCTGGGGGACCACTGAAGCTTTCTTT. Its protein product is CASSLAWGTTEAFF.

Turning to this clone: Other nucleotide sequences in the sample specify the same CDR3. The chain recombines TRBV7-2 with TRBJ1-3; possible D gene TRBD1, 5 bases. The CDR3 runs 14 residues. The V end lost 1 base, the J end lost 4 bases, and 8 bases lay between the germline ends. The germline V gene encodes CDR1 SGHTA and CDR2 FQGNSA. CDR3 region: CASSLGGTGNTIYF. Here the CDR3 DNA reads TGTGCCAGCAGCTTAGGGGGCACCGGAAACACCATATATTTT.

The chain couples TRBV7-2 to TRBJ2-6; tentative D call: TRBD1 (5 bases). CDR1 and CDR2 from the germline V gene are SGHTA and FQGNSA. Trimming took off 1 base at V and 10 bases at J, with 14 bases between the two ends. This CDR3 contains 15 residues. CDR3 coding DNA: TGTGCCAGCAGCTTAGATTGGTGGCCAGGGAACGTCCTGACTTTC. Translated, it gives CASSLDWWPGNVLTF. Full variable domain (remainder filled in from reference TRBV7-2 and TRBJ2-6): GAGVSQSPSNKVTEKGKDVELRCDPISGHTALYWYRQSLGQGLEFLIYFQGNSAPDKSGLPSDRFSAERTGGSVSTLTIQRTQQEDSAVYLCASSLDWWPGNVLTFGAGSRLTVL.

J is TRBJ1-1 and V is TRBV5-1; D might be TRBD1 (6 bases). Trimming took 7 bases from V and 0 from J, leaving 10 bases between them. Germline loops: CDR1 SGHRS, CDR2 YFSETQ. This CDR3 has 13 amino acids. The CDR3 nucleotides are TGCGCCAGCGGACAGCTCATGAACACTGAAGCTTTCTTT. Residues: CASGQLMNTEAFF.

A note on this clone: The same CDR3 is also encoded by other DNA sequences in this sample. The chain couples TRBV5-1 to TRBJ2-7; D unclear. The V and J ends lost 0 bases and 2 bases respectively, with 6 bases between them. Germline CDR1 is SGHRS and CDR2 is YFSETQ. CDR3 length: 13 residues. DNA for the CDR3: TGCGCCAGCAGCTTGGGCGAGGCCTACGAGCAGTACTTC. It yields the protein CASSLGEAYEQYF.

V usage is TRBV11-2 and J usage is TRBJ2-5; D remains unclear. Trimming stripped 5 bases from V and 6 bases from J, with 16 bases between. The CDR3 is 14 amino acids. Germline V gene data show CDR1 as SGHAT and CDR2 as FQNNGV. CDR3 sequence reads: CASSPILSFQTQYF. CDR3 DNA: TGTGCCAGCAGCCCTATACTTAGCTTCCAGACCCAGTACTTC. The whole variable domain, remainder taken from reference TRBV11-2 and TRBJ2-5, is EAGVAQSPRYKIIEKRQSVAFWCNPISGHATLYWYQQILGQGPKLLIQFQNNGVVDDSQLPKDRFSAERLKGVDSTLKIQPAKLEDSAVYLCASSPILSFQTQYFGPGTRLLVL.

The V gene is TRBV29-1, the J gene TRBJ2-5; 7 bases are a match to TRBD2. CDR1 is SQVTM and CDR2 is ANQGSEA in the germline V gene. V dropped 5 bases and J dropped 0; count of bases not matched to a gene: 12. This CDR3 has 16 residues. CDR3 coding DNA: TGCAGCGTTCCCACTCCTCTAGCGGAGTACCAAGAGACCCAGTACTTC. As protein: CSVPTPLAEYQETQYF. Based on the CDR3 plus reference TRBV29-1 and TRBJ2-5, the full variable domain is SAVISQKPSRDICQRGTSLTIQCQVDSQVTMMFWYRQQPGQSLTLIATANQGSEATYESGFVIDKFPISRPNLTFSTLTVSNMSPEDSSIYLCSVPTPLAEYQETQYFGPGTRLLVL.

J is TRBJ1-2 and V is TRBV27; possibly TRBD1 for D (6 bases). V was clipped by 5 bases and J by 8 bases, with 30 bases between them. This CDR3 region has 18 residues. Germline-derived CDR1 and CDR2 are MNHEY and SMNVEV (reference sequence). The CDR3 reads CASSVAGEVYTARGGYTF. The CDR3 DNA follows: TGTGCCAGCAGTGTGGCAGGGGAAGTATACACGGCTCGAGGAGGCTACACCTTC.

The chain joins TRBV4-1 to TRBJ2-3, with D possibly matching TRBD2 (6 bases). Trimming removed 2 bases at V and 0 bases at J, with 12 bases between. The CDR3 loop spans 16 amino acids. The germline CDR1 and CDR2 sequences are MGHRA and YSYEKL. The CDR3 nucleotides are TGCGCCAGCAGCCAACTCGGGGGAACTAGCACAGATACGCAGTATTTT. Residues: CASSQLGGTSTDTQYF.

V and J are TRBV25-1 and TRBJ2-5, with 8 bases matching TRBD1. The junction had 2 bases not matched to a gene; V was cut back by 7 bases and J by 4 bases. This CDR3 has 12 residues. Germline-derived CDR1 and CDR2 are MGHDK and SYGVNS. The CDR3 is CASTGGGETQYF. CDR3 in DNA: TGTGCCAGCACAGGGGGCGGAGAGACCCAGTACTTC.